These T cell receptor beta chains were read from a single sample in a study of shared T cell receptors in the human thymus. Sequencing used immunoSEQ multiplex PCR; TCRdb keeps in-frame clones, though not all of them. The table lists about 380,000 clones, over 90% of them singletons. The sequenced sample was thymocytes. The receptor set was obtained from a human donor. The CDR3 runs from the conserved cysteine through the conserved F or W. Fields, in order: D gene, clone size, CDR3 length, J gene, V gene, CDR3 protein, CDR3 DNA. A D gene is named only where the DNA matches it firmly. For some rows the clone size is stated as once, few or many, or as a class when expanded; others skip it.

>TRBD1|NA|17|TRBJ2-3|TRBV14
CASSQAVRDRGTDTQYF
TGTGCCAGCAGCCAAGCAGTCCGGGACAGGGGAACAGATACGCAGTATTTT
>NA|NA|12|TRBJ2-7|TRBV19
CASSMSSGEQYF
TGTGCCAGTAGTATGAGCAGCGGCGAGCAGTACTTC
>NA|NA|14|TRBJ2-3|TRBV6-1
CASSEAGGTDTQYF
TGTGCCAGCAGTGAAGCAGGGGGCACAGATACGCAGTATTTT
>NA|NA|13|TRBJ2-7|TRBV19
CASSTLDNYEQYF
TGTGCCAGTAGTACCCTCGACAACTACGAGCAGTACTTC
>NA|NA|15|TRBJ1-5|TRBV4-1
CASSLLWGLNQPQHF
TGCGCCAGCAGCCTACTATGGGGGCTAAATCAGCCCCAGCATTTT
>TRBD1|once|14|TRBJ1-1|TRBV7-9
CASSTRQGCTEAFF
TGTGCCAGCAGCACCCGACAGGGTTGCACTGAAGCTTTCTTT
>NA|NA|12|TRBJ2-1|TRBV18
CASSLKVQEQFF
TGTGCCAGCTCACTTAAAGTTCAGGAGCAGTTCTTC
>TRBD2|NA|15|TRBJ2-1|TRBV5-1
CASSWASGRVGEQFF
TGCGCCAGCAGCTGGGCCAGCGGGAGGGTCGGGGAGCAGTTCTTC
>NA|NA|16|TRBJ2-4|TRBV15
CATSTLGGSAKNIQYF
TGTGCCACCAGCACCCTTGGGGGTTCGGCCAAAAACATTCAGTACTTC
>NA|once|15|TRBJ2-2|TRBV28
CASRASPSGTGELFF
TGTGCCAGCAGGGCCTCACCCTCGGGCACCGGGGAGCTGTTTTTT
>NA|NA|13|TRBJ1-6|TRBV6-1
CASGNRNNSPLHF
TGTGCCAGCGGCAACAGGAATAATTCACCCCTCCACTTT
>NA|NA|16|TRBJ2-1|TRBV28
CASSLTSSGSYNEQFF
TGTGCCAGCAGTTTAACGAGTAGCGGATCCTACAATGAGCAGTTCTTC
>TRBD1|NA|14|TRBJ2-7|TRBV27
CASGTTGGASEQYF
TGTGCCAGTGGGACGACAGGGGGCGCTTCCGAGCAGTACTTC
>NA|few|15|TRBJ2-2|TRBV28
CASSFTSYHTGELFF
TGTGCCAGCAGTTTTACCAGCTACCACACCGGGGAGCTGTTTTTT
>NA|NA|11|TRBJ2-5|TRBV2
CAGSIGETQYF
TGTGCCGGCAGTATAGGGGAGACCCAGTACTTC
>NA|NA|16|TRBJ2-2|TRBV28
CASSLRQAPNTGELFF
TGTGCCAGCAGTTTAAGACAGGCACCGAACACCGGGGAGCTGTTTTTT
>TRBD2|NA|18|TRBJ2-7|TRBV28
CASNQLTSGSPGPYEQYF
TGTGCCAGCAACCAATTGACTAGCGGGAGTCCCGGCCCCTACGAGCAGTACTTC
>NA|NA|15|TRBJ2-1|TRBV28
CASSPRAVSRGEQFF
TGTGCCAGCAGTCCCCGGGCAGTCTCGCGGGGAGAGCAGTTCTTC
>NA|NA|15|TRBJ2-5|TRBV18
CASSARTAYQETQYF
TGTGCCAGCTCAGCCCGGACAGCATACCAAGAGACCCAGTACTTC
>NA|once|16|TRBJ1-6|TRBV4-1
CASSQDGRESDSPLHF
TGCGCCAGCAGCCAAGATGGCAGGGAGTCGGATTCACCCCTCCACTTT
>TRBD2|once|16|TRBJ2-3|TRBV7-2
CASRRWVGGRADTQYF
TGTGCCAGCAGGCGCTGGGTTGGCGGGAGGGCCGATACGCAGTATTTT
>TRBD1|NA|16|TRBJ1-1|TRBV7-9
CASSSGQGSMNTEAFF
TGTGCCAGCAGCTCGGGACAGGGGTCCATGAACACTGAAGCTTTCTTT
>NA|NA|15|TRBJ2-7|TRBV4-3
CASSQEETTPYEQYF
TGCGCCAGCAGCCAAGAAGAGACAACGCCCTACGAGCAGTACTTC
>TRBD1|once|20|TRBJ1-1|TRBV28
CASSLLGIGQGAILNTEAFF
TGTGCCAGCAGTTTATTGGGGATCGGACAGGGGGCGATCCTGAACACTGAAGCTTTCTTT
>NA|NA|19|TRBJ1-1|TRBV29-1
CSVEDRSQSRPAVPPEAFF
TGCAGCGTTGAAGATCGGAGCCAGTCCCGGCCAGCTGTCCCCCCTGAAGCTTTCTTT
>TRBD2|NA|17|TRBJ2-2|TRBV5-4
CASSLVRAGGGTGELFF
TGTGCCAGCAGCTTGGTTAGGGCGGGAGGAGGCACCGGGGAGCTGTTTTTT
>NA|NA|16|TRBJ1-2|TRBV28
CASSSNERDGVYGYTF
TGTGCCAGCAGCTCCAACGAGAGGGACGGAGTCTATGGCTACACCTTC
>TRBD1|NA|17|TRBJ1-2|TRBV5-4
CASSPKTGEFLNYGYTF
TGTGCCAGCAGCCCAAAGACAGGGGAGTTCCTTAACTATGGCTACACCTTC
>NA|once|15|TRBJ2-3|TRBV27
CASSPVASRTDTQYF
TGTGCCAGCAGCCCAGTGGCTTCACGCACAGATACGCAGTATTTT
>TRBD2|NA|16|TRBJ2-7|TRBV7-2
CASRGSSREDTYEQYF
TGTGCCAGCAGGGGGTCCTCGCGGGAGGATACCTACGAGCAGTACTTC
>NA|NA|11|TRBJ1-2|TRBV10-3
CAILVGYGYTF
TGTGCCATCCTGGTGGGGTATGGCTACACCTTC
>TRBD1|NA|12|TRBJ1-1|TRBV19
CASTRTGAEAFF
TGTGCCAGTACACGGACAGGGGCTGAAGCTTTCTTT
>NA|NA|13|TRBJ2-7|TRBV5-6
CASSFGGEGEQYF
TGTGCCAGCAGCTTCGGGGGAGAAGGCGAGCAGTACTTC
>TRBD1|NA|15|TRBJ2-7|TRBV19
CASSTGRDRGYEQYF
TGTGCCAGTAGTACGGGCAGGGACAGGGGCTACGAGCAGTACTTC
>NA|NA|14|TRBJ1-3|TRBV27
CASSLPAKGDTIYF
TGTGCCAGCAGTTTACCCGCCAAGGGAGACACCATATATTTT
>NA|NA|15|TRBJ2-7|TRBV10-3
CAISESTLAHYEQYF
TGTGCCATCAGTGAGTCGACACTGGCCCACTACGAGCAGTACTTC
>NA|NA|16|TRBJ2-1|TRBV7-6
CASSLGAKSVDNEQFF
TGTGCCAGCAGCTTAGGAGCAAAGTCAGTGGACAATGAGCAGTTCTTC
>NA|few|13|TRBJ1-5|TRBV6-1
CASKRQSNQPQHF
TGTGCCAGCAAAAGACAGAGCAATCAGCCCCAGCATTTT
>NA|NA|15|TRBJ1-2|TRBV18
CASSPPRQRLYGYTF
TGTGCCAGCTCACCACCGCGACAGCGGTTATATGGCTACACCTTC
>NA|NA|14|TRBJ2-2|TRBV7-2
CASSSEGIGGELFF
TGTGCCAGCAGCTCAGAGGGAATAGGCGGGGAGCTGTTTTTT
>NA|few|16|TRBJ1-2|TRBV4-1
CASSQEGTVFNYGYTF
TGCGCCAGCAGCCAAGAAGGCACCGTCTTTAACTATGGCTACACCTTC
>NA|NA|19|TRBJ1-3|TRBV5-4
CASTNPSFPGQTSGNTIYF
TGTGCCAGCACCAACCCCTCATTCCCGGGACAAACCTCTGGAAACACCATATATTTT
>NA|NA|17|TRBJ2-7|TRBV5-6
CASSLDRLTRGKYEQYF
TGTGCCAGCAGCTTGGACCGACTCACTAGGGGTAAATACGAGCAGTACTTC
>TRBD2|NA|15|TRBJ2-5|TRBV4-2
CASSRSGLAGETQYF
TGTGCCAGCAGCCGATCCGGACTAGCGGGAGAGACCCAGTACTTC
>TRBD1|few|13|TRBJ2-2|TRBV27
CAGRQGTTGELFF
TGTGCCGGCAGACAGGGGACCACCGGGGAGCTGTTTTTT
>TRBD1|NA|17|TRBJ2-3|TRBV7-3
CASSPSNRDRGADTQYF
TGTGCCAGCAGCCCATCCAACCGGGACAGGGGTGCAGATACGCAGTATTTT
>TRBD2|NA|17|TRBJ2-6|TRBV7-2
CASSISGRMDGANVLTF
TGTGCCAGCAGCATTAGCGGGAGGATGGACGGGGCCAACGTCCTGACTTTC
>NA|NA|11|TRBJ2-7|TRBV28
CASSRTYEQYF
TGTGCCAGCAGTCGGACGTACGAGCAGTACTTC
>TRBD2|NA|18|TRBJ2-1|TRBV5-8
CASSLRLAGRPHVNEQFF
TGTGCCAGCAGCTTGAGGCTAGCGGGAAGGCCGCATGTCAATGAGCAGTTCTTC
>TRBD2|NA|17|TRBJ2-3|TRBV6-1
CASSGLAGGPPEDTQYF
TGTGCCAGCAGTGGACTAGCGGGAGGGCCCCCGGAAGATACGCAGTATTTT
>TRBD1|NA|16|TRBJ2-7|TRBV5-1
CASSPSPPGGRNEQYF
TGCGCCAGCAGCCCCTCCCCCCCAGGGGGCAGGAACGAGCAGTACTTC
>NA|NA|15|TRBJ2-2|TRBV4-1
CASSAQGKNTGELFF
TGCGCCAGCAGCGCTCAGGGGAAGAACACCGGGGAGCTGTTTTTT
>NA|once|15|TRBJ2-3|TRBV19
CASSMFGGSTDTQYF
TGTGCCAGTAGTATGTTCGGAGGGAGCACAGATACGCAGTATTTT